Listed here are 5 T cell receptor beta chains from one sample, sequenced in a study of blood T cell repertoires in COVID-19 (dated by TCRdb to 2018 to 2020). Libraries were built with the immunoSEQ multiplex PCR assay. TCRdb carries this immuneACCESS record with in-frame sequences only. Its versions omit some clonotypes, under half of them owing to an unresolved V gene in the studies checked, with the rest unexplained. The sample table contains about 430,000 clones; only one count was recorded for roughly nine tenths of them. Together, the top ten hold roughly 1.1% of the sample. Material: PBMCs or T cells enriched from blood (not recorded which). The receptor source for this set is a man aged 30 to 45 who had recovered from COVID-19.

This chain's CDR3 is CAWTSGRGMKQYF. The CDR3, as DNA: TGTGCCTGGACTAGCGGGAGGGGTATGAAGCAGTATTTT. The V and J genes are TRBV30 and TRBJ2-3, with 12 positions matching TRBD2. Germline V gives CDR1 GTSNPN, CDR2 SVGIG (reference sequence). J was trimmed by 11 bases and V by 4 bases; bases with no gene match: 7. CDR3 length equals 13 residues.

This chain joins TRBV28 and TRBJ1-4; 8 bases map to TRBD1. CDR3 length equals 16 residues. CDR1 is MDHEN and CDR2 is SYDVKM in the germline V gene. V lost 5 bases, J lost 0 bases, and 5 bases stayed unmatched. The CDR3 nucleotides are TGTGCCAGCAGTGGACCGACAGGGGCAACTAATGAAAAACTGTTTTTT. As protein: CASSGPTGATNEKLFF.

A word on this clone: The same CDR3 arises from other DNA sequences in this sample as well. This chain links TRBV5-4 with TRBJ1-2; a weak D match, TRBD1 (5 bases). Germline CDR1 and CDR2: SGHNT and YYREEE (reference sequence). CDR3 length: 15 residues. V was clipped by 2 bases and J by 4 bases, with 15 bases between them. In DNA form, the CDR3 reads TGTGCCAGCAGCTTACCCGGGGGAGGGATCTATGGCTACACCTTC. Encoded protein: CASSLPGGGIYGYTF. Combining the CDR3 with reference TRBV5-4 and TRBJ1-2 gives the whole variable domain ETGVTQSPTHLIKTRGQQVTLRCSSQSGHNTVSWYQQALGQGPQFIFQYYREEENGRGNFPPRFSGLQFPNYSSELNVNALELDDSALYLCASSLPGGGIYGYTFGSGTRLTVV.

This chain uses TRBV10-3 with TRBJ2-2, with D tentatively TRBD2 (5 bases). V lost 4 bases and J lost 7, with 10 bases in between. The CDR3 loop spans 13 amino acids. Germline values: CDR1 ENHRY, CDR2 SYGVKD. Written as DNA, the CDR3 is TGTGCCATCAGTGGGACCCGGGACGGGGAGCTGTTTTTT. Its translation is CAISGTRDGELFF.

The rearrangement links TRBV5-1 to TRBJ2-2; possible D gene TRBD1, 5 bases. CDR1 is SGHRS, CDR2 YFSETQ, per germline. The CDR3 is made up of 15 amino acids. With 0 bases removed from V and 4 bases from J, the gap between germline ends came to 10 bases. CDR3 DNA: TGCGCCAGCAGCTTGGAAGCAGGGCGCACCGGGGAGCTGTTTTTT. Residues: CASSLEAGRTGELFF.